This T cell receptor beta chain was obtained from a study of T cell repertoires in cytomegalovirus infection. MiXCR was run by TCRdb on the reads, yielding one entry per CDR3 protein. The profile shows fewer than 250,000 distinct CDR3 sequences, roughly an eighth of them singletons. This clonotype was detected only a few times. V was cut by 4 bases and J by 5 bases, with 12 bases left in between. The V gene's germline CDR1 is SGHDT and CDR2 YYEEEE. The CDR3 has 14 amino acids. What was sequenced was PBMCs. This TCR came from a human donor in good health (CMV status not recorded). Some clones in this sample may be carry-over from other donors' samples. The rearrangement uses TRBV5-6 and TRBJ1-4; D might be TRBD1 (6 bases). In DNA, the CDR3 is TGTGCCAGCAGCGGGACATCGGGAAATGAAAAACTGTTTTTT. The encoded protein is CASSGTSGNEKLFF. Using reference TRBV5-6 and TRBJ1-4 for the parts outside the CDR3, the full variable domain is DAGVTQSPTHLIKTRGQQVTLRCSPKSGHDTVSWYQQALGQGPQFIFQYYEEEERQRGNFPDRFSGHQFPNYSSELNVNALLLGDSALYLCASSGTSGNEKLFFGSGTQLSVL.